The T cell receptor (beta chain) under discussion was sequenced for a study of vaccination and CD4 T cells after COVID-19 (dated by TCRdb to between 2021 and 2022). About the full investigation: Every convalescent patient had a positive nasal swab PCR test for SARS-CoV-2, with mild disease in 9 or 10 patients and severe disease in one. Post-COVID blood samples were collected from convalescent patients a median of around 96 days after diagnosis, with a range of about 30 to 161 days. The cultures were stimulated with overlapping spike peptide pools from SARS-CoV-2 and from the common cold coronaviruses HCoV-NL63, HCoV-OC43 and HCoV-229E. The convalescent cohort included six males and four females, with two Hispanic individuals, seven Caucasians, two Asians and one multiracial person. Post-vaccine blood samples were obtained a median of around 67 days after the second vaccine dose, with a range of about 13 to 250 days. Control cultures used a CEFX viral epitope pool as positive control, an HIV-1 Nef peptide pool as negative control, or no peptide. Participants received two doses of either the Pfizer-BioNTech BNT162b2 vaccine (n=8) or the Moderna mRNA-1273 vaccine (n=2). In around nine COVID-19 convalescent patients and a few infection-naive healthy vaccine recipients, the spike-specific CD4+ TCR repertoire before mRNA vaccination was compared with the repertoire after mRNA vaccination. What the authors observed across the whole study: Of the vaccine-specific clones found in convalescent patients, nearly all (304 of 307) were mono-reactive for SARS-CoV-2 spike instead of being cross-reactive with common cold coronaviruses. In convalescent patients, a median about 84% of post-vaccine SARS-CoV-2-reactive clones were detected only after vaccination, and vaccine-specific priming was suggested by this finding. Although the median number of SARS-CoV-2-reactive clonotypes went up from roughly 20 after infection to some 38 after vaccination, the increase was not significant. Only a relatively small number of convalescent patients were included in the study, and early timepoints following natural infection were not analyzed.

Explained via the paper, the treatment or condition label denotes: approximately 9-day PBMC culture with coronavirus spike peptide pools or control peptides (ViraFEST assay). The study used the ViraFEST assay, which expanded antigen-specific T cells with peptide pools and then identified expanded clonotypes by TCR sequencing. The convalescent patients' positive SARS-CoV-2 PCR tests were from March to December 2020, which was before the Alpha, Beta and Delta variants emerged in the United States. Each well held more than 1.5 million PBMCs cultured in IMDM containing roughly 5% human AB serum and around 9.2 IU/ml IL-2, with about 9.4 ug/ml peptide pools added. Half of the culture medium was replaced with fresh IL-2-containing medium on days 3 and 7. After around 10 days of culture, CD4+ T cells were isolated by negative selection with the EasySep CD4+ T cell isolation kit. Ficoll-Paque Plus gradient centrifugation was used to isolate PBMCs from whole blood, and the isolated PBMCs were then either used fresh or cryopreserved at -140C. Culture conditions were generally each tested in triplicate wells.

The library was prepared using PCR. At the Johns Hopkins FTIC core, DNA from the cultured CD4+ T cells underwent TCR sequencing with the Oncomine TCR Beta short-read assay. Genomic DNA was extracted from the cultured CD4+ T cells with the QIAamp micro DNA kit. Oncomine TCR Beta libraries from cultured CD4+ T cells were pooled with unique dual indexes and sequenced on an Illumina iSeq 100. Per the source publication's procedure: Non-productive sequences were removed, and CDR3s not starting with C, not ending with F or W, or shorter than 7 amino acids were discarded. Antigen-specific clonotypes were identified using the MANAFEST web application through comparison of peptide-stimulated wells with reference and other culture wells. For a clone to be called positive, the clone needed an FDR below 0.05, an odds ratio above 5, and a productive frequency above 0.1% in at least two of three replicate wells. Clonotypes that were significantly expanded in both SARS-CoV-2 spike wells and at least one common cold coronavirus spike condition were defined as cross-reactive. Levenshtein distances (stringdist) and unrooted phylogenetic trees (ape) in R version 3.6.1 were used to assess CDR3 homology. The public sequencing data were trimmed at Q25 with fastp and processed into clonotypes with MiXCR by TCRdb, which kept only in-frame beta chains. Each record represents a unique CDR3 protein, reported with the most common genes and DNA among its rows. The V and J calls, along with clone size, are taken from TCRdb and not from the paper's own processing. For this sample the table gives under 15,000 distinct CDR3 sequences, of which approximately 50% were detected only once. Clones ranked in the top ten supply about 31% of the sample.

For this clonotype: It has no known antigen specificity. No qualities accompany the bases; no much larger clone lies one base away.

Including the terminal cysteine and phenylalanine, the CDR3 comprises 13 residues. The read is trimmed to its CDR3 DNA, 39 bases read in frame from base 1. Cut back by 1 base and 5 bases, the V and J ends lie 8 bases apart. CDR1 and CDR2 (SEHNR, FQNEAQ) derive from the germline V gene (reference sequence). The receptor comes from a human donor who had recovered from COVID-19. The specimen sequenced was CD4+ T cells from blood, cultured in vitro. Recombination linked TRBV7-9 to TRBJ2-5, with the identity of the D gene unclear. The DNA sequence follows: TGTGCCAGCAGCTTAGGGGGATGGGAGACCCAGTACTTC. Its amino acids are CASSLGGWETQYF.